This passage covers 29 T cell receptor beta chains from one sample sequenced in a study of blood T cells in healthy people across ages. Sample-barcoded 5' priming and a J-beta primer mix drove a second PCR of about 6 to 12 cycles. TCRdb ran MiXCR on the 5' RACE reads and lists one entry per CDR3 protein. The table has about 930,000 distinct CDR3 sequences, under 35% seen once. The sample was also linked to a second study, of T cells of mothers and their children.

Sequencing used blood. These receptors were obtained from a woman in her forties in good health.

The J gene is TRBJ2-5, the V gene TRBV11-2, with 10 bases that match TRBD2. After removal of 4 bases from V and 1 base from J, the junction contained 3 bases not matched to a gene. The germline gives CDR1 SGHAT, CDR2 FQNNGV. This CDR3 contains 15 residues. DNA of the CDR3: TGTGCCAGCAGCTCTAGCGGGGGTTTCCAAGAGACCCAGTACTTC. This encodes CASSSSGGFQETQYF.

V and J are TRBV6-5 and TRBJ2-5; D is undetermined. V shed 6 bases and J shed 11 bases, with 19 bases lying between them. The CDR3 loop spans 13 amino acids. Germline V gene lookup returns CDR1 MNHEY and CDR2 SVGAGI. This chain's CDR3 is CASSPLTSKVQYF. In nucleotides, the CDR3 is TGTGCCAGCAGCCCCTTGACATCGAAGGTGCAGTACTTC.

This clonotype was recorded at least ten times. The V gene is TRBV7-3, the J gene TRBJ2-3; a weak D match, TRBD1 (7 bases). V lost 5 bases and J 0 bases, leaving 12 bases between the germline ends. The CDR3 extends over 15 amino acids. CDR1 and CDR2 (germline): SGHTA, FQGTGA. CDR3 coding DNA: TGTGCCAGCAGCCCCCAGGGGGGAAGCACAGATACGCAGTATTTT. It specifies CASSPQGGSTDTQYF.

This chain joins TRBV28 and TRBJ1-5, with D unresolved. Germline assignment: CDR1 MDHEN and CDR2 SYDVKM. The CDR3 has 12 amino acids. V lost 4 bases and J 6 bases, leaving 7 bases between the germline ends. CDR3 sequence: CASSWASQPQHF. As DNA, the CDR3 is TGTGCCAGCAGTTGGGCTTCTCAGCCCCAGCATTTT.

In regard to this clonotype: With a much larger clone just one base away, this may be a read error. The chain links TRBV5-1 to TRBJ1-2; the match to TRBD1 covers 7 bases. Germline CDR1 and CDR2: SGHRS and YFSETQ. This CDR3 is built from 13 residues. CDR3 amino acids: CVSSSTRGQGYTF. The CDR3 DNA reads as TGCGTCAGCAGCAGTACCCGGGGACAGGGCTACACCTTC.

To note about this clonotype: Its ends do not fully match the called genes, so a read error is possible. The V and J genes are TRBV3-1 and TRBJ1-1; D might be TRBD1 (6 bases). Germline V gene data show CDR1 as LGHDT and CDR2 as YNNKEL (reference sequence). The CDR3 runs 15 residues. Here the CDR3 DNA reads TGTGCCAGCAGCCACCGGGGGGCCGGGAACACTGAGGCTTTCTTT. This translates into CASSHRGAGNTEAFF.

The V gene is TRBV20-1, the J gene TRBJ1-6; D ambiguous. There are 13 residues in the CDR3. Germline V lookup: CDR1 DFQATT, CDR2 SNEGSKA (reference sequence). Trimming stripped 0 bases from V and 8 bases from J, with 8 bases between. The CDR3 here is CSARDFRDSPLHF. The CDR3 DNA reads TGCAGTGCTAGAGATTTTCGGGATTCACCCCTCCACTTT.

This clonotype was counted only a few times. CDR3 DNA: TGTGCCAGCAGCTCGATGACTCGGGGAACGCAGTATTTT. Protein: CASSSMTRGTQYF. The chain couples TRBV11-3 to TRBJ2-3; tentative D call: TRBD2 (5 bases). The CDR3 loop spans 13 amino acids. Germline lookup yields CDR1 SGHNT and CDR2 YENEEA. V gave up 4 bases and J gave up 9 bases, with 14 bases separating them.

In regard to this clonotype: A read error may account for a junction end that differs from germline. V and J are TRBV18 and TRBJ2-1, with 14 bases matching TRBD2. CDR1 and CDR2 (germline): KGHSH, LQKENI. The CDR3 extends over 14 amino acids. The CDR3 loop is CASSRTSGGNGQFF. In nucleotides, the CDR3 is TGTGCCAGCTCAAGGACTAGCGGGGGGAATGGGCAGTTCTTC. The full variable domain, in which reference TRBV18 and TRBJ2-1 provide the parts outside the CDR3, is NAGVMQNPRHLVRRRGQEARLRCSPMKGHSHVYWYRQLPEEGLKFMVYLQKENIIDESGMPKERFSAEFPKEGPSILRIQQVVRGDSAAYFCASSRTSGGNGQFFGPGTRLTVL.

This clonotype has just a few counts. The junction departs from germline at one end; a sequencing error may be responsible. The V and J genes are TRBV28 and TRBJ2-7; perhaps TRBD1 as D (6 bases). CDR1 is MDHEN and CDR2 is SYDVKM in the germline V gene. This CDR3 is 14 amino acids long. CDR3 DNA: TGTGCCAGCAGTTTAGATACAGGGTCCTACAAGCAGTACTTC. It is translated as CASSLDTGSYKQYF.

The table lists this clonotype with a few counts. CDR3 in amino acids: CASSRGPGAGDQPQHF. As DNA, the CDR3 is TGTGCCAGCAGCCGAGGCCCAGGGGCGGGGGATCAGCCCCAGCATTTT. The gene calls are TRBV6-2 or TRBV6-3 and TRBJ1-5; maybe TRBD1 (6 bases). The length of the CDR3 is 16 residues. The V and J ends lost 6 bases and 5 bases respectively, with 20 bases between them. The germline gives CDR1 MNHEY, CDR2 SVGEGT.

The chain combines TRBV7-2 with TRBJ1-1; tentative D call: TRBD1 (5 bases). The CDR3 is 13 residues long. V was trimmed by 1 base and J by 11 bases, leaving 14 bases between them. Germline loops: CDR1 SGHTA, CDR2 FQGNSA. The CDR3 protein is CASSLGAGGDAFF. CDR3 nucleotides: TGTGCCAGCAGCTTAGGTGCGGGGGGAGACGCTTTCTTT.

CDR3 region: CASSPAGAIGTDTQYF. CDR3 sequence (DNA): TGTGCCAGCAGCCCGGCGGGGGCAATCGGTACAGATACGCAGTATTTT. This chain links TRBV6-6 with TRBJ2-3, with a tentative D call TRBD2 (7 bases). Germline V gene lookup returns CDR1 MNHNY and CDR2 SVGAGI (reference sequence). CDR3 length: 16 amino acids. The V and J ends lost 6 bases and 3 bases respectively, with 19 bases between them.

This clonotype has only a few counts. The gene calls are TRBV20-1 and TRBJ1-2; maybe TRBD1 (5 bases). The CDR3 runs to 12 residues. V was clipped by 6 bases and J by 8 bases, with 16 bases between them. The germline V gene has CDR1 DFQATT and CDR2 SNEGSKA (reference sequence). The CDR3 coding sequence is TGCAGTGCCGATTCGGGCAGGGTGGGCTACACCTTC. Translating it yields CSADSGRVGYTF.

This clonotype was recorded a few times. The chain has TRBV12-3 or TRBV12-4 and TRBJ2-1; D might be TRBD1 (5 bases). V was pared by 3 bases and J by 10 bases, with 19 bases between. The CDR3 runs 15 residues. CDR3 amino acids: CASSFIRQRTYEQFF. The DNA for the CDR3 is TGTGCCAGCAGTTTTATCCGACAGCGAACCTACGAGCAGTTCTTC.

V gene TRBV7-8 combines with J gene TRBJ2-7; 8 nucleotides match TRBD1. This CDR3 has 15 amino acids. After removal of 3 bases from V and 2 bases from J, the junction contained 6 bases not matched to a gene. Germline assignment: CDR1 SGHVS and CDR2 FQNEAQ. CDR3 protein: CASSFRTGSTYEQYF. In nucleotides, the CDR3 is TGTGCCAGCAGCTTTAGGACAGGGTCGACCTACGAGCAGTACTTC.

About this clonotype itself: This sequence may be a read error, since a much larger clone differs from it by one base. V usage is TRBV9 and J usage is TRBJ2-7, with TRBD1 matching 7 bases. Germline V gene data show CDR1 as SGDLS and CDR2 as YYNGEE. The CDR3 contains 14 residues. CDR3 loop: CAGSVAQGFYEQYF. DNA of the CDR3: TGTGCCGGCAGCGTAGCACAGGGGTTCTACGAGCAGTACTTC.

The CDR3 protein is CASSFKTGSSTDTQYF. The CDR3 nucleotides are TGCGCCAGCAGCTTCAAGACAGGGTCAAGCACAGATACGCAGTATTTT. The chain combines TRBV5-1 with TRBJ2-3; 7 bases fit TRBD1. Germline assignment: CDR1 SGHRS and CDR2 YFSETQ. There are 16 residues in the CDR3. V was pared by 2 bases and J by 0 bases, with 6 bases of the junction left unmatched.

In its sample, this clonotype was seen once. The V gene is TRBV7-9, the J gene TRBJ2-4, with D possibly TRBD2 on 6 matching bases. Trimming removed 7 bases from V and 13 bases from J, with 26 bases in between. The CDR3 runs 15 residues. The V gene's germline CDR1 is SEHNR and CDR2 FQNEAQ (reference sequence). The DNA for the CDR3 is TGTGCCAGCAACATAGGAGGGGTGGGTGGTAATGAGCAGTACTTC. It encodes CASNIGGVGGNEQYF.

This clonotype was found many times. The chain uses TRBV12-3 or TRBV12-4 and TRBJ1-4; D not resolved. This CDR3 spans 15 amino acids. With 4 bases removed from V and 5 bases from J, the gap between germline ends came to 14 bases. In DNA, the CDR3 is TGTGCCAGCAGTTCGCCTTCCGGGTTGAATGAAAAACTGTTTTTT. Its protein is CASSSPSGLNEKLFF.

V usage is TRBV27 and J usage is TRBJ1-2, with 12 bases matching TRBD1. In germline, CDR1 is MNHEY, CDR2 SMNVEV (reference sequence). The CDR3 runs 15 residues. J was trimmed by 4 bases and V by 5 bases; bases with no gene match: 5. Here the CDR3 reads CASSRGTGGVYGYTF. The CDR3 nucleotides read TGTGCCAGCAGTCGAGGGACAGGGGGCGTCTATGGCTACACCTTC.

This clonotype was detected only a few times. The V and J genes are TRBV12-5 and TRBJ2-3; 11 nucleotides align to TRBD1. This CDR3 is built from 14 residues. CDR1 is LGHNT, CDR2 FRNRAP, per germline. J gave up 6 bases and V 4 bases, and 3 bases lay outside the gene matches. The CDR3, as DNA: TGTGCTAGTGGTTCGGGACAGGGGGGCGATACGCAGTATTTT. Protein product: CASGSGQGGDTQYF.

Comments on this clonotype: The germline gene is not matched at one end of the junction; a read error may be the cause. CDR3 bases: TGTGCCGGCAGTTTTCGGGGTACCAAAAACATTCAGTACTTC. Translated: CAGSFRGTKNIQYF. V gene TRBV27 combines with J gene TRBJ2-4; the D gene is possibly TRBD2 (5 bases). The CDR3 is made up of 14 amino acids. Germline CDR1 is MNHEY and CDR2 is SMNVEV (reference sequence).

J is TRBJ2-3 and V is TRBV4-2, with D possibly being TRBD2 (6 bases). Germline V lookup: CDR1 LGHNA, CDR2 YNFKEQ. Trimming left V 8 bases short and J 3 bases short, with 18 bases between. The CDR3 length is 15 residues. CDR3 bases: TGTGCCAGCGGCGCGGGGACGGGGGAGACAGATACGCAGTATTTT. It codes for CASGAGTGETDTQYF.

This clonotype has a count of ten or more. V usage is TRBV9 and J usage is TRBJ2-1; TRBD1 agrees at 7 bases. CDR1 and CDR2 (germline): SGDLS, YYNGEE. The CDR3 sequence is 15 residues long. V dropped 4 bases and J dropped 8; count of bases not matched to a gene: 12. CDR3 amino acids: CASSLLQGVGDEQFF. In DNA form, the CDR3 reads TGTGCCAGCAGCCTACTTCAGGGGGTGGGGGATGAGCAGTTCTTC. The complete variable domain, with remaining parts taken from reference TRBV9 and TRBJ2-1, reads DSGVTQTPKHLITATGQRVTLRCSPRSGDLSVYWYQQSLDQGLQFLIQYYNGEERAKGNILERFSAQQFPDLHSELNLSSLELGDSALYFCASSLLQGVGDEQFFGPGTRLTVL.

V usage is TRBV7-2 and J usage is TRBJ1-2; D is uncertain. Trimming cost V 3 bases and J 0 bases, with 8 bases left between them. CDR3 length: 14 residues. Germline lookup yields CDR1 SGHTA and CDR2 FQGNSA. CDR3 loop: CASSLSNPNYGYTF. The CDR3 nucleotides are TGTGCCAGCAGCTTGTCCAATCCTAACTATGGCTACACCTTC.

Concerning this clonotype: A much bigger clone sits one base away, suggesting this may be a read error. The chain recombines TRBV6-5 with TRBJ2-7, with D possibly matching TRBD2 (5 bases). CDR1 MNHEY and CDR2 SVGAGI come from the germline V gene. The CDR3 has 14 amino acids. CDR3 in DNA: TGTGCCAGCAGTCACTCCAGCGGAATCGGCGAGCAGTACTTC. Translated, it gives CASSHSSGIGEQYF.

This clonotype was seen repeatedly, ten times or more. The chain uses TRBV9 and TRBJ2-7; TRBD2 might be the D (5 bases). CDR3 length: 14 residues. CDR1 is SGDLS and CDR2 is YYNGEE in the germline V gene. Trimming removed 2 bases at V and 2 bases at J, with 11 bases between. CDR3 amino acids: CASSVSPGTYEQYF. In DNA, the CDR3 is TGTGCCAGCAGCGTGTCCCCCGGGACCTACGAGCAGTACTTC.

This clonotype has at least ten counts. The chain combines TRBV7-9 with TRBJ2-1; 8 nucleotides match TRBD1. The V gene end was trimmed by 5 bases and the J gene end by 0 bases; junction bases not matched to a gene: 6. Germline CDR1 is SEHNR and CDR2 is FQNEAQ (reference sequence). The length of the CDR3 is 16 residues. The CDR3 is CASSQRDRSSYNEQFF. The CDR3 coding sequence is TGTGCCAGCAGCCAAAGGGACAGGAGCTCCTACAATGAGCAGTTCTTC.